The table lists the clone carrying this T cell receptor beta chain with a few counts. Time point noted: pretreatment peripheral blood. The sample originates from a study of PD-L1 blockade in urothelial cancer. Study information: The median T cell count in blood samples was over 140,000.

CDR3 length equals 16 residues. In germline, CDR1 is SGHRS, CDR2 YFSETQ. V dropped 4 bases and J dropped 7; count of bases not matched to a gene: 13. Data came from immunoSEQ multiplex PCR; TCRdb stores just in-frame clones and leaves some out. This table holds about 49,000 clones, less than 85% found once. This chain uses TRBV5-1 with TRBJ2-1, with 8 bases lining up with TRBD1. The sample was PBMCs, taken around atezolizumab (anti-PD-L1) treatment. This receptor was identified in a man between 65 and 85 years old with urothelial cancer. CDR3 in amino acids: CASSGGWTGRGNEQFF. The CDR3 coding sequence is TGCGCCAGCAGCGGTGGTTGGACAGGGCGAGGGAATGAGCAGTTCTTC.